This is a list of T cell receptor beta chains from one sample in a study of regulatory T cells in long-lasting Graves disease. TCRdb ran MiXCR on the multiplex PCR reads and lists one entry per CDR3 protein. The sample shows about 530,000 distinct CDR3 sequences, 15% to 20% of them seen only once. A further study also used this sample, focusing on T cells in Graves' hyperthyroidism and ophthalmopathy.

Sample: peripheral blood mononuclear cells (PBMCs), taken at new diagnosis, from a patient treated with antithyroid drugs. The receptors come from a woman in her forties or fifties with Graves disease. The CDR3 runs from the conserved cysteine through the conserved F or W. The D gene is left open where the match is weak. Only part of the rows carry a size: once, few, many, or a class if the clone is expanded.

v_call	j_call	d_call	clone_size	cdr3_aa	cdr3_nt
TRBV18	TRBJ2-3	-	many	CASSPRDVSGDTQYF	TGTGCCAGCTCACCAAGGGACGTGTCCGGAGATACGCAGTATTTT
TRBV5-1	TRBJ1-1	-	-	CASSLMTGTNSEAFF	TGCGCCAGCAGCCTAATGACCGGGACAAACTCTGAAGCTTTCTTT
TRBV12-3/TRBV12-4	TRBJ2-2	-	many	CASSLGSGNAGELFF	TGTGCCAGCAGTTTAGGCTCAGGGAACGCCGGGGAGCTGTTTTTT
TRBV4-1	TRBJ1-2	-	-	CASSQVIKLADYGYTF	TGCGCCAGCAGCCAAGTCATAAAGCTAGCTGACTATGGCTACACCTTC
TRBV5-1	TRBJ2-3	TRBD1	few	CASSLGQGALYF	TGCGCCAGCAGCTTGGGACAGGGGGCTCTGTACTTC
TRBV2	TRBJ2-1	TRBD2	many	CASKSGSSYNEQFF	TGTGCCAGCAAAAGCGGGAGCTCCTACAATGAGCAGTTCTTC
TRBV3-1	TRBJ2-3	TRBD2	-	CASSPRVGGGSSTDTQYF	TGTGCCAGCAGCCCCAGAGTGGGGGGGGGGTCTAGCACAGATACGCAGTATTTT
TRBV6-1	TRBJ2-1	TRBD2	many	CASSDGRVIEQFF	TGTGCCAGCAGTGACGGGAGGGTGATTGAGCAGTTCTTC
TRBV19	TRBJ1-1	-	-	CASSIRSASLEAFF	TGTGCCAGTAGTATACGATCAGCCTCCCTTGAAGCTTTCTTT
TRBV9	TRBJ2-2	-	-	CASSVESAAVTGELFF	TGTGCCAGCAGCGTAGAGTCGGCGGCGGTCACCGGGGAGCTGTTTTTT
TRBV18	TRBJ1-1	TRBD1	many	CASSTQGVTEAFF	TGTGCCAGCTCTACGCAGGGGGTCACTGAAGCTTTCTTT
TRBV6-1	TRBJ2-2	-	-	CASSHRTAGELFF	TGTGCCAGCAGCCACAGGACAGCCGGGGAGCTGTTTTTT
TRBV14	TRBJ2-5	-	few	CASSRTIQETQYF	TGTGCCAGCAGCCGGACTATCCAAGAGACCCAGTACTTC
TRBV3-1	TRBJ1-1	-	many	CASSHSYEAFF	TGTGCCAGCAGCCACAGTTATGAAGCTTTCTTT
TRBV3-1	TRBJ1-5	-	-	CASSQDSAAYAPQHF	TGTGCCAGCAGCCAAGATTCGGCGGCCTACGCGCCCCAGCATTTT
TRBV4-2	TRBJ2-3	TRBD2	-	CASSQDLTLAGGDTQYF	TGTGCCAGCAGCCAAGATCTGACACTAGCGGGGGGAGATACGCAGTATTTT
TRBV6-2/TRBV6-3	TRBJ2-7	-	-	CASSYRTNFYEQYF	TGTGCCAGCAGTTACCGGACTAATTTTTACGAGCAGTACTTC
TRBV5-6	TRBJ2-1	-	few	CASSLDSEQFF	TGTGCCAGCAGCCTGGACAGTGAGCAGTTCTTC
TRBV20-1	TRBJ2-1	-	many	CSARKWDEQFF	TGCAGTGCTAGAAAATGGGATGAGCAGTTCTTC
TRBV7-2	TRBJ2-3	-	many	CASSSPDSYTDTQYF	TGTGCCAGCAGCTCACCGGACAGCTACACAGATACGCAGTATTTT
TRBV4-1	TRBJ2-7	TRBD1	-	CASSQVNRGRGYEQYF	TGCGCCAGCAGCCAAGTAAACAGGGGACGGGGCTACGAGCAGTACTTC
TRBV29-1	TRBJ2-4	-	few	CSVGGGGDKIFSVQYF	TGCAGCGTTGGAGGAGGGGGGGACAAAATCTTTTCGGTTCAGTACTTC
TRBV28	TRBJ1-1	-	many	CASSPRGRPTEAFF	TGTGCCAGCAGTCCCCGAGGTAGGCCCACTGAAGCTTTCTTT
TRBV18	TRBJ1-2	TRBD1	many	CASSPPTGGSYGYTF	TGTGCCAGCTCACCCCCGACAGGGGGCAGCTATGGCTACACCTTC
TRBV29-1	TRBJ2-3	TRBD2	-	CSVLLAGTDTQYF	TGCAGCGTTCTACTAGCGGGCACAGATACGCAGTATTTT
TRBV28	TRBJ1-6	-	many	CASKETANSPLHF	TGTGCCAGCAAAGAGACAGCTAATTCACCCCTCCACTTT
TRBV11-2	TRBJ1-1	-	many	CASSLDKNTEAFF	TGTGCCAGCAGCTTAGACAAGAACACTGAAGCTTTCTTT
TRBV4-2	TRBJ1-6	TRBD1	-	CASSQPTGTGLNNSPLHF	TGTGCCAGCAGCCAGCCCACCGGGACAGGGTTGAATAATTCACCCCTCCACTTT
TRBV12-3/TRBV12-4	TRBJ1-6	-	many	CASRLQGLPSSPLHF	TGTGCCAGCAGACTTCAGGGACTCCCGTCATCACCCCTCCACTTT
TRBV5-1	TRBJ2-1	TRBD1	many	CASSPGQGTYNEQFF	TGCGCCAGCAGCCCGGGACAGGGGACCTACAATGAGCAGTTCTTC
TRBV7-8	TRBJ1-5	-	-	CASSLGNAELNQPQHF	TGTGCCAGCAGCTTAGGGAATGCAGAACTCAATCAGCCCCAGCATTTT
TRBV5-1	TRBJ1-5	-	many	CASSLEGIPNQPQHF	TGCGCCAGCAGCTTGGAAGGGATACCCAATCAGCCCCAGCATTTT
TRBV29-1	TRBJ2-7	TRBD2	-	CSARVVRYSGLAGDSYEQYF	TGCAGCGCCCGAGTGGTTCGTTATTCGGGACTAGCGGGGGACTCCTACGAGCAGTACTTC
TRBV11-2	TRBJ2-7	-	-	CASSLGNREERYF	TGTGCCAGCAGCTTAGGCAACAGGGAAGAGCGGTACTTC
TRBV29-1	TRBJ1-1	-	few	CSESRGPTEAFF	TGCAGCGAATCTAGGGGTCCGACTGAAGCTTTCTTT
TRBV20-1	TRBJ2-1	TRBD1	many	CSARGTGRLPGEQFF	TGCAGTGCTAGAGGGACAGGTCGCCTCCCCGGTGAGCAGTTCTTC
TRBV19	TRBJ1-1	-	few	CASSAQASVNTEAFF	TGTGCCAGTAGTGCTCAAGCCTCAGTTAACACTGAAGCTTTCTTT
TRBV5-1	TRBJ1-2	TRBD1	-	CASSSGTGAMYYGYTF	TGCGCCAGCAGCTCCGGGACAGGGGCGATGTACTATGGCTACACCTTC
TRBV7-8	TRBJ1-2	TRBD1	many	CASSPQTGALYGYTF	TGTGCCAGCAGCCCCCAAACAGGGGCTCTCTATGGCTACACCTTC
TRBV20-1	TRBJ1-4	-	few	CSAFDPGEKLFF	TGCAGTGCCTTCGACCCTGGTGAAAAACTGTTTTTT
TRBV5-1	TRBJ2-1	-	few	CASSLVAGAGNEQFF	TGCGCCAGCAGCTTGGTTGCGGGGGCGGGCAATGAGCAGTTCTTC
TRBV10-2	TRBJ2-5	TRBD2	-	CASSLTSGTEGTQYF	TGCGCCAGCAGTCTGACTAGCGGGACGGAGGGGACCCAGTACTTC